The clone carrying this T cell receptor (beta chain) was observed a handful of times. Its antigen is undetermined. V lost 1 base, J lost 3 bases, and 10 bases lay in between. Germline V gene data show CDR1 as SGHTA and CDR2 as FQGTGA. The CDR3 sequence is 14 residues long. A second PCR of 7 to 11 cycles used a sample-barcoded 5' primer and a J-beta primer mix. The authors tagged each cDNA molecule using a template-switch adaptor with 12 random nucleotides. TCRdb passed the 5' RACE reads through MiXCR, listing each CDR3 protein once. The profile shows about 970,000 distinct CDR3 sequences, 51% of them singletons. This sample was included in a study of blood T cells in healthy people across ages. Notes on the study in general: Unknown donor CMV status possibly confounded expanded clonotype changes.

Sequences were obtained from blood. The chain is built from TRBV7-3 and TRBJ2-7; D uncertain. This receptor was taken from an older woman in good health. CDR3 loop: CASSLNPGNYEQYF. The CDR3 DNA sequence: TGTGCCAGCAGCTTAAATCCGGGTAACTACGAGCAGTACTTC.